These 10 T cell receptor beta chains were sequenced from one sample in a study of regulatory T cells in long-lasting Graves disease. Time point: newly diagnosed GD, antithyroid drugs for less than 3 months. PBMC RNA served as the TCR library source. Library construction for TCR beta used iRepertoire HTBI primers and Arm-PCR of CDR3 regions. TCRdb used MiXCR to reprocess the multiplex PCR reads, holding one entry per CDR3 protein. The data show hundreds of thousands of distinct CDR3 sequences, 15% to 20% seen once. This sample was also put to use in a study of T cells in Graves' hyperthyroidism and ophthalmopathy.

Sequences were derived from peripheral blood mononuclear cells (PBMCs), sampled at new diagnosis, from a patient treated with antithyroid drugs. Receptors were obtained from a woman under 40 with Graves disease.

This clonotype was detected many times. The CDR3, as DNA: TGTGCCAGCTGGGACGGGGAATCCTACAATGAGCAGTTCTTC. Its translation is CASWDGESYNEQFF. The J gene is TRBJ2-1, the V gene TRBV12-3 or TRBV12-4; either TRBD1 or TRBD2 may fit D (5 bases each). The CDR3 consists of 14 residues. V gave up 8 bases and J gave up 1 base, with 12 bases separating them.

This clonotype was observed a few times. This chain links TRBV25-1 with TRBJ1-6, with D maybe TRBD1 (5 bases). This CDR3 has 17 amino acids. V lost 6 bases and J lost 8, with 23 bases in between. CDR1 is MGHDK, CDR2 SYGVNS, per germline. The CDR3 DNA is TGTGCCAGCAGGAGGGACGTTCCGGGACCGGGGCATTCACCCCTCCACTTT. It is translated as CASRRDVPGPGHSPLHF.

This clonotype was counted ten times or more. The chain uses TRBV20-1 and TRBJ2-7; the match to TRBD2 covers 9 bases. The length of the CDR3 is 13 residues. The V gene's germline CDR1 is DFQATT and CDR2 SNEGSKA (reference sequence). V trimming: 6 bases; J trimming: 7 bases; junction bases outside the gene matches: 10. In DNA form, the CDR3 reads TGCAGTGCACAAGGACTAGCGTTATGGGAGCAGTACTTC. Translated, it gives CSAQGLALWEQYF.

This clonotype was seen repeatedly, ten times or more. This chain joins TRBV6-2 or TRBV6-3 and TRBJ2-1; D could derive from TRBD1 or TRBD2 (6 bases each). V dropped 2 bases and J dropped 6 bases, with 14 bases sitting between them. The CDR3 consists of 15 residues. Per the germline V gene, CDR1 is MNHEY and CDR2 is SVGEGT. The CDR3 here is CASSYRGPGVNEQFF. The CDR3 region has the DNA TGTGCCAGCAGTTACCGGGGGCCGGGGGTCAATGAGCAGTTCTTC.

This clonotype was seen ten or more times. The V gene is TRBV2, the J gene TRBJ1-2; no definite D call. The length of the CDR3 is 13 residues. CDR1 is SNHLY and CDR2 is FYNNEI in the germline V gene. Deletions cut 6 bases from V and 4 bases from J, with 12 bases between. The chain's CDR3 is CASRPDGSYGYTF. CDR3 DNA sequence: TGTGCCAGCAGGCCTGACGGCTCCTATGGCTACACCTTC. Supplemented by reference TRBV2 and TRBJ1-2, the full variable domain reads EPEVTQTPSHQVTQMGQEVILRCVPISNHLYFYWYRQILGQKVEFLVSFYNNEISEKSEIFDDQFSVERPDGSNFTLKIRSTKLEDSAMYFCASRPDGSYGYTFGSGTRLTVV.

The chain uses TRBV28 and TRBJ1-3, with D maybe TRBD1 (5 bases). Germline CDR1 MDHEN, CDR2 SYDVKM. V lost 4 bases and J lost 6, with 13 bases in between. The CDR3 covers 14 residues. The CDR3 loop is CASSWGTVVNTIYF. The CDR3 DNA sequence: TGTGCCAGCAGTTGGGGGACGGTAGTAAACACCATATATTTT.

This clonotype was seen only once. This may come from a read error, since a much larger clone is one base off. The V call is TRBV4-3, the J call TRBJ1-1, with TRBD1 matching 9 bases. Germline values: CDR1 LGHNA, CDR2 YSLEER. The CDR3 spans 14 residues. The CDR3, as DNA: TGCACCAGCAGCCAAGATGAGGACAGGGGTGAAGCTTTCTTT. It encodes CTSSQDEDRGEAFF.

The chain joins TRBV7-9 to TRBJ2-1, with D unclear. In germline, CDR1 is SEHNR, CDR2 FQNEAQ (reference sequence). Trimming removed 7 bases from V and 5 bases from J, with 15 bases in between. The CDR3 extends over 14 amino acids. CDR3 sequence (DNA): TGTGCCAGCACTGGAAACCGGGCGAACAATGAGCAGTTCTTC. Translated: CASTGNRANNEQFF.

Points on this clonotype: Since a much larger clone is just one base distant, this may be a read error. The chain couples TRBV28 to TRBJ2-7; D may be TRBD1 (6 bases). There are 14 residues in the CDR3. CDR1 and CDR2 from the germline V gene are MDHEN and SYDVKM. Here the CDR3 DNA reads TGTGCCAGCAGTTTTATGGCAGGGGCCTACAAGCAGTACTTC. It encodes CASSFMAGAYKQYF.

The count of this clonotype is one. This rearrangement joins TRBV27 to TRBJ2-3; D unclear. Germline V gene data show CDR1 as MNHEY and CDR2 as SMNVEV (reference sequence). V was cut by 6 bases and J by 2 bases, with 12 bases left in between. This CDR3 has 14 residues. The CDR3 DNA sequence: TGTGCCAGCAGCCCTTCCTCCTACACAGATACGCAGTATTTT. It yields the protein CASSPSSYTDTQYF.